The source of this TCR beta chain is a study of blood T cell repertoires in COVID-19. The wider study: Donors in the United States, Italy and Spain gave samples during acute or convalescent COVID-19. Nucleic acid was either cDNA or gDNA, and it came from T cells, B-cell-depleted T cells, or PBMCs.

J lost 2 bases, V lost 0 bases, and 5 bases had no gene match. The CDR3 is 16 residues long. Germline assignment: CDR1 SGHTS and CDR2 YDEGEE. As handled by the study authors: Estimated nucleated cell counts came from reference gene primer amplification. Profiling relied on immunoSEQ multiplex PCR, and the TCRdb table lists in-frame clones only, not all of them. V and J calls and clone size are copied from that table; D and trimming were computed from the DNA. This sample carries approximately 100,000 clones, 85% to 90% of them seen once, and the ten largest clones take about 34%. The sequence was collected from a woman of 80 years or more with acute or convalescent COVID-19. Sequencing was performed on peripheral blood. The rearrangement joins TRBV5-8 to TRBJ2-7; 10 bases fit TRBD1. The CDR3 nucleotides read TGTGCCAGCAGCTTGGCCTTAGGACAGGGGGCCTACGAGCAGTACTTC. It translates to CASSLALGQGAYEQYF. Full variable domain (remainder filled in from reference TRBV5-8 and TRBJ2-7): EAGVTQSPTHLIKTRGQQATLRCSPISGHTSVYWYQQALGLGLQFLLWYDEGEERNRGNFPPRFSGRQFPNYSSELNVNALELEDSALYLCASSLALGQGAYEQYFGPGTRLTVT.